Each of the 13 T cell receptor beta chains below was sequenced from the same sample in a study of metastatic and nonmetastatic thyroid tumors. TCRdb reanalyzed the PCR reads via MiXCR. Of approximately 22,000 clones listed, around 15% are singletons. Thyroid surgery had not been preceded by any treatment in any patient. Sequencing was done on a sample of blood. The receptors come from a female donor with papillary thyroid cancer or a benign thyroid nodule (not recorded which). Some clones in this sample may be carry-over from other donors' samples.

This clone was counted at least ten times. The rearrangement uses TRBV20-1 and TRBJ1-4, with D tentatively TRBD1 (5 bases). The CDR3 runs 18 residues. With 1 base removed from V and 0 bases from J, the gap between germline ends came to 18 bases. Germline V gene lookup returns CDR1 DFQATT and CDR2 SNEGSKA (reference sequence). CDR3 residues: CSARGFRGLFATNEKLFF. CDR3 sequence (DNA): TGCAGTGCTAGAGGTTTTCGGGGACTGTTTGCAACTAATGAAAAACTGTTTTTT.

This clone was observed many times. The chain recombines TRBV29-1 with TRBJ2-3, with D perhaps matching TRBD1 (5 bases). The CDR3 is 14 residues long. Trimming took off 4 bases at V and 3 bases at J, with 14 bases between the two ends. Germline assignment: CDR1 SQVTM and CDR2 ANQGSEA. The CDR3 coding sequence is TGCAGCGTTGCTGGGGCTACGAGGACAGATACGCAGTATTTT. It specifies CSVAGATRTDTQYF.

This clone appeared many times. The rearrangement links TRBV6-1 to TRBJ2-5; TRBD2 agrees at 15 bases. J gave up 2 bases and V 5 bases, and 6 bases lay outside the gene matches. Germline values: CDR1 MNHNS, CDR2 SASEGT. This CDR3 spans 17 amino acids. CDR3 loop: CASSWTSGRGVQETQYF. Written as DNA, the CDR3 is TGTGCCAGCAGTTGGACTAGCGGGAGGGGGGTTCAAGAGACCCAGTACTTC.

By proportion, this clone is medium-sized. The V gene is TRBV12-3 or TRBV12-4, the J gene TRBJ1-6; D possibly corresponds to TRBD1 (6 bases). V dropped 7 bases and J dropped 10 bases, with 20 bases sitting between them. The CDR3 length is 15 residues. The CDR3 DNA follows: TGTGCCAGCACCCCGCGAGGGGGGGCTGGCTCACCCCTCCACTTT. Amino acid sequence: CASTPRGGAGSPLHF.

There are many counts of this clone. The chain links TRBV11-2 to TRBJ1-1, with D possibly matching TRBD1 (5 bases). The V and J ends lost 0 bases and 1 base respectively, with 9 bases between them. Germline CDR1 and CDR2: SGHAT and FQNNGV. The CDR3 totals 15 residues. The CDR3 protein is CASSLEGRENTEAFF. The DNA of the CDR3 is TGTGCCAGCAGCTTAGAAGGCAGGGAGAACACTGAAGCTTTCTTT.

The chain is built from TRBV4-1 and TRBJ2-7, with 11 bases fitting TRBD2. The CDR3 is made up of 15 amino acids. Trimming cost V 4 bases and J 2 bases; bases outside gene matches: 4. The germline CDR1 and CDR2 sequences are MGHRA and YSYEKL. CDR3 sequence reads: CASSLGTSGTYEQYF. The CDR3 DNA is TGCGCCAGCAGCCTTGGGACTAGCGGAACCTACGAGCAGTACTTC.

This clone was detected a few times. V gene TRBV15 combines with J gene TRBJ1-5, with D possibly TRBD1 on 5 matching bases. The CDR3 spans 15 residues. Trimming removed 6 bases at V and 6 bases at J, with 18 bases between. Germline CDR1 LNHNV, CDR2 YYDKDF (reference sequence). As DNA, the CDR3 is TGTGCCACCAGTAAAGCGGGACGGCCCAGTCAGCCCCAGCATTTT. Its protein product is CATSKAGRPSQPQHF.

This clone was found many times. V usage is TRBV7-3 and J usage is TRBJ2-2, with 7 bases matching TRBD2. The junction had 6 bases not matched to a gene; V was cut back by 8 bases and J by 6 bases. CDR1 SGHTA and CDR2 FQGTGA come from the germline V gene. The CDR3 runs to 13 residues. The CDR3 nucleotides read TGTGCCAGCTCTTTTGGGGGGGCCGGGGAGCTGTTTTTT. Protein: CASSFGGAGELFF.

This clone showed up many times. The chain recombines TRBV2 with TRBJ2-5; 9 nucleotides line up with TRBD1. V was pared by 6 bases and J by 5 bases, with 4 bases of the junction left unmatched. The CDR3 is made up of 13 amino acids. Germline V gene sequence: CDR1 SNHLY, CDR2 FYNNEI. The CDR3 nucleotides read TGTGCCAGCAGACCTACAGGGGGCGAGACCCAGTACTTC. This translates into CASRPTGGETQYF.

The V call is TRBV19, the J call TRBJ2-3; D possibly corresponds to TRBD1 (5 bases). Germline V gene data show CDR1 as LNHDA and CDR2 as SQIVND (reference sequence). V lost 3 bases and J lost 12, with 19 bases in between. CDR3 length equals 14 residues. The CDR3 nucleotides read TGTGCCAGTAGTATGAGACAGTACCAAGAGACCCAGTATTTT. It codes for CASSMRQYQETQYF.

Turning to this clone: A much larger clone lies a single base off, so this may be a read error. The rearrangement links TRBV19 to TRBJ1-5, with TRBD1 matching 11 bases. Germline assignment: CDR1 LNHDA and CDR2 SQIVND (reference sequence). Losses at the gene ends were 1 base for V and 6 bases for J; bases not matched to a gene: 5. The CDR3 runs 16 residues. Here the CDR3 DNA reads TGTGCCAGTAGTATAGCCGGGACAGGGGGTCTTCAGCCCCAGCATTTT. Encoded protein: CASSIAGTGGLQPQHF.

This clone was seen repeatedly, ten times or more. V usage is TRBV29-1 and J usage is TRBJ2-1; 7 bases line up with TRBD2. The CDR3 is 15 amino acids. V dropped 1 base and J dropped 5; count of bases not matched to a gene: 8. Germline assignment: CDR1 SQVTM and CDR2 ANQGSEA. This chain's CDR3 is CSVEVRRAGDNEQFF. In DNA form, the CDR3 reads TGCAGCGTTGAAGTTCGAAGGGCGGGGGACAATGAGCAGTTCTTC.

This clone was seen many times. The chain combines TRBV19 with TRBJ2-1; D is perhaps TRBD1 (5 bases). This CDR3 is 11 amino acids long. Trimming removed 10 bases at V and 3 bases at J, with 7 bases between. Germline V CDR1 and CDR2: LNHDA, SQIVND (reference sequence). CDR3: CATQDYNEQFF. DNA for the CDR3: TGTGCCACACAGGACTACAATGAGCAGTTCTTC.